In its sample, the clone carrying this T cell receptor (beta chain) was seen many times. The target antigen is unknown. Per germline, CDR1 MGHRA and CDR2 YSYEKL. V gave up 1 base and J gave up 5 bases, with 6 bases separating them. The CDR3 loop spans 12 amino acids. The record originates from a study of identical twins. Study-wide results and limits: Twin pairs had excess sharing that was weaker in beta out-of-frame sequences. Instead of following the same donors, the conclusions were based on cross-sectional statistical analysis.

TCRdb re-called the 5' RACE reads through MiXCR, storing one row per CDR3 protein. The repertoire includes 350,000 or so distinct CDR3 sequences, 9% to 15% of them detected once, and approximately 7.6% sits in the top ten. This sample was also put to use in a study of yellow fever vaccine responses in identical twins.

The TCR sequence derives from a woman between 18 and 29 years old in good health. The sample comprised CD8+ T cells sorted from blood. The chain is built from TRBV4-1 and TRBJ2-7; weak D call: TRBD2 (5 bases). The CDR3 region has the DNA TGCGCCAGCAGCCAAGGGGGAGACGAGCAGTACTTC. Translation: CASSQGGDEQYF.